This T cell receptor beta chain was captured in a study of OX40 agonist ivuxolimab in advanced cancers. Study-wide results and limits: Low normalized T-cell clonal expansion was also seen in some nonresponders.

Assay used: immunoSEQ multiplex PCR; TCRdb lists only in-frame clones, some missing. The repertoire has 55,000 to 70,000 clones, more than 75% of them found once; the top ten carry about 6.3%. To note about this clone: What it recognizes is unknown.

The germline V gene encodes CDR1 MNHEY and CDR2 SMNVEV (reference sequence). The V end was cut by 4 bases, the J end by 0 bases, with 16 bases between. This CDR3 spans 16 amino acids. The sample consisted of CD4+ or CD8+ T cells sorted from blood, taken in a trial of the OX40 agonist ivuxolimab. The chain uses TRBV27 and TRBJ2-7; a possible D gene is TRBD1 (6 bases). This receptor was obtained from an adult with an advanced solid tumor such as melanoma, head and neck, liver or kidney cancer. CDR3 region: CASSSPGHPSSYEQYF. The CDR3 coding sequence is TGTGCCAGCAGTTCGCCGGGACACCCGAGCTCCTACGAGCAGTACTTC.